This T cell receptor (beta chain) derives from a study of blood T cell repertoires in COVID-19. Study-level background: Donors in the United States, Italy and Spain gave samples during acute or convalescent COVID-19. The analysed material was cDNA or gDNA that came from T cells, B-cell-depleted T cells, or PBMCs.

The V gene's germline CDR1 is SGHRS and CDR2 YFSETQ. This CDR3 contains 15 residues. Trimming shortened V by 0 bases and J by 10 bases, and 17 bases separated the two germline ends. Assay: immunoSEQ multiplex PCR; the TCRdb copy retains only in-frame clones and omits some. The profile shows about 400,000 clones, approximately 86% of them singletons. The genes are TRBV5-1 and TRBJ2-1; D is possibly TRBD1 (5 bases). This TCR was recovered from a human donor in a cohort sampled during active COVID-19. The sequenced material came from peripheral blood. The CDR3 loop is CASSLELDNQGEQFF. As DNA, the CDR3 is TGCGCCAGCAGCTTGGAATTGGACAATCAAGGCGAGCAGTTCTTC.